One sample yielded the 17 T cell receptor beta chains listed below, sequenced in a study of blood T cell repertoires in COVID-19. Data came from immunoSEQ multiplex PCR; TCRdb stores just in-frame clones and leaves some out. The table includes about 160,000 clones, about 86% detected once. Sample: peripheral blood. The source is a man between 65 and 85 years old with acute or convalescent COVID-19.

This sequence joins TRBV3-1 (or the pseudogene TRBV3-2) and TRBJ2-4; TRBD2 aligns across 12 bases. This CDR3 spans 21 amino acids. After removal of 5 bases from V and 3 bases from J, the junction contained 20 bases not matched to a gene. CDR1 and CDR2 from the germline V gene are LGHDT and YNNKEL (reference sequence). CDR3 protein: CASSSRYLLAGGGGVKNIQYF. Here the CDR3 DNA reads TGTGCCAGCAGCTCCCGCTACCTACTAGCGGGAGGAGGAGGGGTCAAAAACATTCAGTACTTC.

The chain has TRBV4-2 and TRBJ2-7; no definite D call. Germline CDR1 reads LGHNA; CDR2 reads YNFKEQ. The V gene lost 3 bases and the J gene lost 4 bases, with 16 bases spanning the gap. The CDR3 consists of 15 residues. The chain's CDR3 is CASSHYQAVGYEQYF. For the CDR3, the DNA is TGTGCCAGCAGCCACTACCAGGCCGTCGGATACGAGCAGTACTTC.

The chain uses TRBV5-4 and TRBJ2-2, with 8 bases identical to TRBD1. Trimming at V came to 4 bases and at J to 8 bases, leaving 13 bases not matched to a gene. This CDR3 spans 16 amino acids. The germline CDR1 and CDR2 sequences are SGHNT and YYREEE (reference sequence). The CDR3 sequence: CASSLRAGGASGELFF. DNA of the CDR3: TGTGCCAGCAGCCTGAGGGCAGGGGGCGCATCGGGGGAGCTGTTTTTT.

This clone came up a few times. CDR3 sequence reads: CASSFGETGELFF. In DNA form, the CDR3 reads TGTGCCAGCAGCTTTGGGGAGACCGGGGAGCTGTTTTTT. V is TRBV7-3 and J is TRBJ2-2, with a possible D match to TRBD2 (5 bases). The length of the CDR3 is 13 residues. Trimming removed 3 bases from V and 5 bases from J, with 7 bases in between. Germline CDR1 SGHTA, CDR2 FQGTGA.

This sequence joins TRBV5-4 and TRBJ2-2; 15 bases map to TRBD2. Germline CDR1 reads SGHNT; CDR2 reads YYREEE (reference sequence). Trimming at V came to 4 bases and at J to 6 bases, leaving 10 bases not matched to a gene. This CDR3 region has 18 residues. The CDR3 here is CASSPGGLAGGRPGELFF. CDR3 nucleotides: TGTGCCAGCAGCCCTGGGGGACTAGCGGGAGGTCGCCCCGGGGAGCTGTTTTTT.

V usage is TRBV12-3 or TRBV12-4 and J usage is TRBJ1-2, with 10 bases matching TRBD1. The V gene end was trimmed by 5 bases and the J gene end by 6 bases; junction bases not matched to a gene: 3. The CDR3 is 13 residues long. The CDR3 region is CASSRQGAHGYTF. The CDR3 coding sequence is TGTGCCAGCAGTCGACAGGGGGCGCATGGCTACACCTTC.

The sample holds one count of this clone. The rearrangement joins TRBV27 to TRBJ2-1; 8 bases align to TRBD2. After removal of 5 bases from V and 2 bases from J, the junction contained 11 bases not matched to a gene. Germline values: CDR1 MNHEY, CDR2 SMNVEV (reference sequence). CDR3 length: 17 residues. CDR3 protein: CASSVKGFGRAYNEQFF. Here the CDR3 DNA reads TGTGCCAGCAGTGTCAAGGGCTTCGGGAGGGCCTACAATGAGCAGTTCTTC.

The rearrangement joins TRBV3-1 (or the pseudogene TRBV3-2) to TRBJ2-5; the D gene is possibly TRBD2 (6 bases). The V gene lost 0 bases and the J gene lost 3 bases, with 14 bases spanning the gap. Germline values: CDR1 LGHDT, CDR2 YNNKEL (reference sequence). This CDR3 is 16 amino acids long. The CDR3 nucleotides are TGTGCCAGCAGCCAAGACCGACTAGTGATCAAAGAGACCCAGTACTTC. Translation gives CASSQDRLVIKETQYF.

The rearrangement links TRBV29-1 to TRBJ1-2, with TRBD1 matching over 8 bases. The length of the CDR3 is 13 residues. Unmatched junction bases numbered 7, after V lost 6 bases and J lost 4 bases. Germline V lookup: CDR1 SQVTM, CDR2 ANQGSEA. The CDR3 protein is CSVRTGLTYGYTF. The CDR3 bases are TGCAGCGTGAGGACAGGGCTAACCTATGGCTACACCTTC.

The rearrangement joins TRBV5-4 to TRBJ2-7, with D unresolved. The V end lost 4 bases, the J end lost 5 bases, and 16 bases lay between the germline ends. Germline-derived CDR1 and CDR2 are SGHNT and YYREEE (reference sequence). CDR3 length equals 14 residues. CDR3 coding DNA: TGTGCCAGCAGCCAACGGAGTAACTTAGACGAGCAGTACTTC. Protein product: CASSQRSNLDEQYF.

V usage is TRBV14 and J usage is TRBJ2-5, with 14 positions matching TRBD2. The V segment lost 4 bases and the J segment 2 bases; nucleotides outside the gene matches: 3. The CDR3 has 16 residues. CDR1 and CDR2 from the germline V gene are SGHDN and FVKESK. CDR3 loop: CASSPRLAGGQETQYF. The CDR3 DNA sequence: TGTGCCAGCAGCCCTCGACTAGCGGGAGGGCAAGAGACCCAGTACTTC.

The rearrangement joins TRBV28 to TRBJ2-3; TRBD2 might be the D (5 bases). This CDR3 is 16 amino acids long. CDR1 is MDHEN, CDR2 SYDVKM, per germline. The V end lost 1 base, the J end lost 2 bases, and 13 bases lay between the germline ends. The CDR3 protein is CASSLSSAGLTDTQYF. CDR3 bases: TGTGCCAGCAGTTTATCCTCGGCGGGCCTCACAGATACGCAGTATTTT.

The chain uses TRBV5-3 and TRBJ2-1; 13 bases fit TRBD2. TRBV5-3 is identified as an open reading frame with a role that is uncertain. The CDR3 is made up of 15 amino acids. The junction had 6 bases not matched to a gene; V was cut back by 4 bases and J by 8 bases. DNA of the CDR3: TGTGCCAGAAGCCATCAACTAGCGGGAGGGTATGAGCAGTTCTTC. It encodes CARSHQLAGGYEQFF.

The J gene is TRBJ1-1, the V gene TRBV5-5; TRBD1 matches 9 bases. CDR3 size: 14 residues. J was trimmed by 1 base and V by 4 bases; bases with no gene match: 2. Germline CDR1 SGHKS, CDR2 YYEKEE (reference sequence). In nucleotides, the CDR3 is TGTGCCAGCAGCGGGACAGGGAGGAACACTGAAGCTTTCTTT. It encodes CASSGTGRNTEAFF.

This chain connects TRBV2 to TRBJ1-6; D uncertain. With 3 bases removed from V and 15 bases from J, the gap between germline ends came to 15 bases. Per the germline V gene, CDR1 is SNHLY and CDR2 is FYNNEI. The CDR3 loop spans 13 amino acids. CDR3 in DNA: TGTGCCAGCAGTGAGGGAGGAGGTGGGGACCTCCACTTT. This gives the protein CASSEGGGGDLHF.

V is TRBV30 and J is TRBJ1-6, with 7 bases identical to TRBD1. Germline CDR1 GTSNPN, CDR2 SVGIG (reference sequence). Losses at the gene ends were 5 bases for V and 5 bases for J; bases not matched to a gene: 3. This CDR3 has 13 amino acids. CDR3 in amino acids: CAWLTGNNSPLHF. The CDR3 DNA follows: TGTGCCTGGTTGACAGGGAATAATTCACCCCTCCACTTT.

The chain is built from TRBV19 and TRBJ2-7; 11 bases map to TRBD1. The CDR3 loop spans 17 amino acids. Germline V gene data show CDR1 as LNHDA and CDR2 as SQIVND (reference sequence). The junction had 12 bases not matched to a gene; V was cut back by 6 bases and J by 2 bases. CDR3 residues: CASRDRGRAGVAYEQYF. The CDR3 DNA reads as TGTGCCAGTAGGGACAGGGGGCGTGCGGGAGTGGCCTACGAGCAGTACTTC.